This TCR beta chain was sequenced for a study of cytotoxic CD8 clonotypes in ibrutinib-treated CLL. Regarding the study as a whole: Higher clonality was seen at ibrutinib response and a return toward baseline at progression.

Assay: immunoSEQ multiplex PCR; the TCRdb copy retains only in-frame clones and omits some. The table shows some 130,000 clones, with 80% to 95% occurring only once. About this clone: Antigen unknown.

CDR3 size: 14 residues. The V end lost 3 bases, the J end lost 1 base, and 7 bases lay between the germline ends. Germline values: CDR1 KGHSH, CDR2 LQKENI. The material sequenced was PBMCs, taken after 12 months of ibrutinib treatment. This chain uses TRBV18 with TRBJ1-3; D remains unclear. The TCR comes from a human donor with chronic lymphocytic leukemia. Here the CDR3 DNA reads TGTGCCAGCTCACCGGAGTATTCTGGAAACACCATATATTTT. It translates to CASSPEYSGNTIYF.